Listed below are T cell receptor beta chains from one sample, sequenced in a study of blood T cell repertoires in COVID-19. Sequencing was performed with immunoSEQ multiplex PCR; in TCRdb, only in-frame clones are kept and a portion is missing. There are 75,000 to 95,000 clones in the sample; roughly nine tenths occur only once, and approximately 5.9% lies in the top ten. Sequencing was done on a sample of peripheral blood. These receptors came from a man aged 60 to 69 with acute or convalescent COVID-19. Both conserved end residues are part of each CDR3. D genes are given only for firm matches. A clone size is listed for some rows: how often the clone was seen (once, few, many), or a class if it is expanded.

TRBV5-1,TRBJ1-2,NA,TRBD1,CASSSTGGNYGYTF,TGCGCCAGCAGCTCGACAGGGGGCAACTATGGCTACACCTTC
TRBV5-4,TRBJ1-2,NA,TRBD1,CASSLNRGGYGYTF,TGTGCCAGCAGTTTAAACAGGGGCGGCTATGGCTACACCTTC
TRBV19,TRBJ2-7,NA,TRBD1,CASSMGTGAIEQYF,TGTGCCAGTAGTATGGGGACAGGGGCAATCGAGCAGTACTTC
TRBV3-1/TRBV3-2,TRBJ1-6,NA,NA,CASSQDIEIRYSPLHF,TGTGCCAGCAGCCAAGATATCGAGATTCGATATTCACCCCTCCACTTT
TRBV7-6,TRBJ2-2,NA,NA,CASSFSPSPGELFF,TGTGCCAGCAGCTTTAGCCCTAGCCCTGGGGAGCTGTTTTTT
TRBV2,TRBJ1-1,NA,TRBD1,CASRIGQGNTEAFF,TGTGCCAGCAGGATTGGACAGGGGAACACTGAAGCTTTCTTT
TRBV30,TRBJ1-2,NA,NA,CAWSVGPGDYGYTF,TGTGCCTGGAGTGTAGGTCCTGGAGACTATGGCTACACCTTC
TRBV5-1,TRBJ2-1,once,TRBD2,CASSPLAGGPNEQFF,TGCGCCAGCAGCCCCCTAGCGGGGGGCCCCAATGAGCAGTTCTTC
TRBV5-6,TRBJ2-7,NA,NA,CASSLGGAGSYEQYF,TGTGCCAGCAGTCTTGGAGGCGCAGGCTCCTACGAGCAGTACTTC
TRBV19,TRBJ1-4,NA,TRBD1,CASSIQGGEKLFF,TGTGCCAGTAGTATTCAGGGGGGAGAAAAACTGTTTTTT
TRBV7-6,TRBJ2-1,NA,NA,CASSLGDLGNEQFF,TGTGCCAGCAGCTTAGGGGACTTGGGGAATGAGCAGTTCTTC
TRBV3-1/TRBV3-2,TRBJ1-4,NA,TRBD1,CASRGTRGTNEKLFF,TGTGCCAGCAGGGGGACCAGGGGGACTAATGAAAAACTGTTTTTT
TRBV5-1,TRBJ1-1,NA,NA,CASSLDREGKAFF,TGCGCCAGCAGCTTGGACAGGGAAGGTAAAGCTTTCTTT
TRBV5-4,TRBJ1-3,NA,TRBD1,CASSPGTGGTGNTIYF,TGTGCCAGCAGCCCCGGGACAGGGGGCACTGGAAACACCATATATTTT
TRBV14,TRBJ1-2,NA,NA,CASSQDSGGVLGYTF,TGTGCCAGCAGCCAAGATTCGGGGGGAGTGCTGGGCTACACCTTC
TRBV18,TRBJ2-6,NA,NA,CASSPQIGLSSGANVLTF,TGTGCCAGCTCACCACAGATCGGACTCAGCTCTGGGGCCAACGTCCTGACTTTC
TRBV27,TRBJ1-2,NA,NA,CASRDLAGGYTF,TGTGCCAGCAGGGATTTAGCAGGGGGCTACACCTTC
TRBV7-6,TRBJ1-6,NA,NA,CASSPGRGNSPLHF,TGTGCCAGCAGCCCGGGGAGGGGGAATTCACCCCTCCACTTT
TRBV11-3,TRBJ2-2,NA,NA,CASSQGELGGELFF,TGTGCCAGCAGCCAAGGGGAATTGGGCGGGGAGCTGTTTTTT
TRBV27,TRBJ1-5,NA,TRBD1,CASSLQGGNQPQHF,TGTGCCAGCAGTTTGCAGGGGGGCAATCAGCCCCAGCATTTT
TRBV12-2,TRBJ1-5,NA,NA,CASRPRDRVYQPQHF,TGTGCAAGTCGCCCCCGGGACAGGGTGTATCAGCCCCAGCATTTT
TRBV19,TRBJ1-1,NA,TRBD1,CAVRDRATNTEAFF,TGTGCCGTCCGGGACAGAGCTACGAACACTGAAGCTTTCTTT
TRBV7-2,TRBJ2-7,few,NA,CASSLAGQLGEQYF,TGTGCCAGCAGCTTAGCGGGGCAGCTGGGCGAGCAGTACTTC
TRBV7-9,TRBJ1-5,NA,NA,CASSLRSGEPQHF,TGTGCCAGCAGCTTAAGGTCGGGTGAGCCCCAGCATTTT
TRBV30,TRBJ1-6,NA,NA,CAWSPRDLERSTLHF,TGTGCCTGGAGTCCCCGGGACTTAGAAAGGAGCACCCTCCACTTT
TRBV6-5,TRBJ1-2,NA,NA,CASSYSSNGYGYTF,TGTGCCAGCAGTTACTCATCGAACGGCTATGGCTACACCTTC
TRBV15,TRBJ1-5,NA,NA,CATTPRGGRNQPQHF,TGTGCCACAACTCCCCGAGGAGGGCGCAATCAGCCCCAGCATTTT
TRBV7-7,TRBJ2-7,NA,TRBD2,CASSSGEGGEQYF,TGTGCCAGCAGCTCGGGGGAGGGAGGCGAGCAGTACTTC
TRBV7-9,TRBJ1-1,NA,NA,CASSSPPGTMNTEAFF,TGTGCCAGCAGCTCCCCCCCGGGGACAATGAACACTGAAGCTTTCTTT
TRBV5-3,TRBJ1-4,NA,NA,CARSRRGAEKLFF,TGTGCCAGAAGCCGCAGGGGCGCGGAAAAACTGTTTTTT
TRBV19,TRBJ1-2,NA,TRBD1,CARPGQKYGYTF,TGTGCCAGGCCGGGACAGAAATATGGCTACACCTTC
TRBV11-2,TRBJ2-3,NA,NA,CASSLDRIRPGDPVDTQYF,TGTGCCAGCAGCTTAGATAGAATCCGACCCGGGGATCCCGTAGATACGCAGTATTTT
TRBV7-3,TRBJ2-2,few,NA,CASSPSSLNTGELFF,TGTGCCAGCAGCCCCTCGTCCCTGAACACCGGGGAGCTGTTTTTT
TRBV13,TRBJ2-2,NA,NA,CASSPGQRHTGELFF,TGTGCCAGCAGCCCAGGACAGAGACACACCGGGGAGCTGTTTTTT
TRBV3-1/TRBV3-2,TRBJ1-6,NA,TRBD1,CASRQGGDNSPLHF,TGTGCCAGCAGACAGGGGGGGGATAATTCACCCCTCCACTTT
TRBV3-1/TRBV3-2,TRBJ2-3,NA,NA,CASSQGLADTQYF,TGTGCCAGCAGCCAAGGGTTAGCAGATACGCAGTATTTT
TRBV4-1,TRBJ2-2,NA,NA,CASSQDETGTGELFF,TGCGCCAGCAGCCAAGATGAGACGGGCACCGGGGAGCTGTTTTTT
TRBV6-5,TRBJ1-4,NA,NA,CASSYSYRNEKLFF,TGTGCCAGCAGTTACTCTTACAGAAATGAAAAACTGTTTTTT
TRBV14,TRBJ1-6,NA,TRBD1,CASSQDRASSPLHF,TGTGCCAGCAGTCAAGACAGGGCTAGTTCACCCCTCCACTTT
TRBV15,TRBJ1-2,NA,NA,CATSRDLDKGGYTF,TGTGCCACCAGCAGAGATTTAGACAAAGGCGGCTACACCTTC
TRBV18,TRBJ1-6,NA,NA,CASSPYGGQNSPLHF,TGTGCCAGCTCACCATATGGAGGGCAGAATTCACCCCTCCACTTT
TRBV6-2/TRBV6-3,TRBJ1-2,NA,NA,CASSYNRMGGYTF,TGTGCCAGCAGTTACAACAGGATGGGCGGCTACACCTTC
TRBV12-5,TRBJ1-1,once,TRBD1,CASGLRDRGNEAFF,TGTGCTAGTGGCCTTCGAGACAGGGGTAATGAAGCTTTCTTT
TRBV12-5,TRBJ2-1,NA,TRBD2,CASGASGGNEQFF,TGTGCTAGCGGGGCTAGCGGGGGGAATGAGCAGTTCTTC
TRBV10-1,TRBJ1-6,few,TRBD1,CASRVETGENSPLHF,TGCGCCAGCAGGGTGGAGACAGGGGAAAATTCACCCCTCCACTTT
TRBV15,TRBJ1-3,NA,NA,CATSRRRQTSGNTIYF,TGTGCCACCAGCAGACGTAGACAGACCTCTGGAAACACCATATATTTT
TRBV5-1,TRBJ2-5,NA,NA,CASSAGARAETQYF,TGCGCCAGCAGCGCGGGGGCCAGGGCGGAGACCCAGTACTTC
TRBV2,TRBJ1-5,NA,NA,CASSEEAGISNQPQHF,TGTGCCAGCAGTGAAGAGGCGGGGATAAGCAATCAGCCCCAGCATTTT
TRBV2,TRBJ2-3,NA,TRBD2,CASSGLADQTDTQYF,TGTGCCAGCAGTGGGCTAGCGGACCAGACAGATACGCAGTATTTT
TRBV27,TRBJ2-7,NA,NA,CASKSVGAIYYEQYF,TGTGCCAGCAAATCCGTGGGCGCGATTTACTACGAGCAGTACTTC
TRBV2,TRBJ2-3,few,NA,CASSEALRVEQYF,TGTGCCAGCAGTGAAGCGCTTCGGGTTGAGCAGTATTTT
TRBV5-4,TRBJ1-1,NA,NA,CASRYSGSSEAFF,TGTGCCAGCAGATACTCAGGATCCTCTGAAGCTTTCTTT
TRBV12-3/TRBV12-4,TRBJ2-5,NA,NA,CASTEHSTETQYF,TGTGCCAGCACCGAACACAGCACCGAGACCCAGTACTTC
TRBV5-5,TRBJ2-1,NA,NA,CASSLSSGIQDNEQFF,TGTGCCAGCAGCTTATCCTCCGGGATTCAAGACAATGAGCAGTTCTTC
TRBV6-5,TRBJ1-1,NA,NA,CASTPIIDSNTEAFF,TGTGCCAGCACCCCAATTATTGACAGCAACACTGAAGCTTTCTTT
TRBV14,TRBJ2-5,NA,NA,CASSPLRGSGETQYF,TGTGCCAGCAGCCCTTTAAGGGGCTCGGGAGAGACCCAGTACTTC
TRBV10-1,TRBJ2-3,NA,NA,CASSRASGGSDTQYF,TGCGCCAGCTCGCGGGCGTCCGGGGGATCAGATACGCAGTATTTT
TRBV29-1,TRBJ1-2,NA,NA,CSVENRDGYTF,TGCAGCGTCGAAAACAGAGATGGCTACACCTTC
TRBV19,TRBJ1-6,NA,NA,CASTSQNNSPLHF,TGTGCCAGTACATCACAAAATAATTCACCCCTCCACTTT
TRBV7-3,TRBJ1-1,NA,TRBD1,CASSSTGGYTEAFF,TGTGCCAGCAGCTCCACAGGGGGCTACACTGAAGCTTTCTTT